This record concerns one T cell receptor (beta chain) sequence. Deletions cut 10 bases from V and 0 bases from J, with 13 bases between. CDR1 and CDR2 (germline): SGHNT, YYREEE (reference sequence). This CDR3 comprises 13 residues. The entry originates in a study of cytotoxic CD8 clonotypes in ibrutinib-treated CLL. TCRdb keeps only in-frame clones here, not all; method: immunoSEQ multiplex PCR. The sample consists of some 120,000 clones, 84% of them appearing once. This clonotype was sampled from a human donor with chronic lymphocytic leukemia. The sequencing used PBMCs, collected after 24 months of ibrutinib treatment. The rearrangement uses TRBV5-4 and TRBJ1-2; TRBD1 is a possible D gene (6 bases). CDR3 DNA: TGTGCCGTAAAGGGGGATGCTAACTATGGCTACACCTTC. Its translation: CAVKGDANYGYTF.